Included here is one T cell receptor (beta chain) sequence, with context. Its cognate antigen has yet to be identified. The sample holds no much larger clone one base away, and base qualities are not on file. This record belongs to a study of T cell changes during pregnancy in multiple sclerosis (dated by TCRdb to the late 2010s). Regarding the complete study: The study examined how the T cell repertoire changed over the course of pregnancy in women with multiple sclerosis.

V and J are trimmed by 6 bases and 4 bases, and the gene matches miss 6 bases of the junction. The CDR3 runs 15 residues from the cysteine to the phenylalanine. Only the CDR3 region is kept as DNA, spanning 45 bases read in frame from base 1. Sequences SNHLY (CDR1) and FYNNEI (CDR2) are obtained from the germline V gene. The library was produced with the immunoSEQ multiplex PCR assay. TCRdb stores this immuneACCESS table with in-frame sequences only. Part of the clones is absent; in the studies checked, under half of the shortfall reflects unresolved V genes, and no reason is known for the rest. The sample table records 30,000 to 45,000 clones; 91% of these occur just once. About 5.9% of the sample is held by the ten biggest clonotypes.

The sequences come from CD8+ T cells from peripheral blood mononuclear cells, collected in the second trimester of pregnancy. The sequence derives from a female donor with multiple sclerosis, enrolled in a pregnancy study. The chain was built from TRBV2 and TRBJ1-5, with 10 bases aligning to TRBD1. The sequenced DNA: TGTGCCAGCAGCATTGAGGGACAGGGGAATCAGCCCCAGCATTTT. Its translation is CASSIEGQGNQPQHF.